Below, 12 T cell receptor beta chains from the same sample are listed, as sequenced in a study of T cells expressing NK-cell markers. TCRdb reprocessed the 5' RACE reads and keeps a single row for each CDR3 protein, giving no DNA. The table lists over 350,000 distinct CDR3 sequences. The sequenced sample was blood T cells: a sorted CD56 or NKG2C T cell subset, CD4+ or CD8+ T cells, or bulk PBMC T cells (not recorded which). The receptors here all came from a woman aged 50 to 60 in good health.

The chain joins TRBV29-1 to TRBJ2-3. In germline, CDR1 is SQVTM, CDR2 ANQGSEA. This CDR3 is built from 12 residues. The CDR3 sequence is CSAVPSTDTQYF.

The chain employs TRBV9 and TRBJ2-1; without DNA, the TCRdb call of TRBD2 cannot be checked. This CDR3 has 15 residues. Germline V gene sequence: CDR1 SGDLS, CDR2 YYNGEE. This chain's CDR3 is CASSVAASGLREQFF.

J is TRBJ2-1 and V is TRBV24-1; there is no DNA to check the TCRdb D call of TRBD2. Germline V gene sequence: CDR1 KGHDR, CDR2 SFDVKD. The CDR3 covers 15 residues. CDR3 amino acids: CATSGTRVRHGEQFF.

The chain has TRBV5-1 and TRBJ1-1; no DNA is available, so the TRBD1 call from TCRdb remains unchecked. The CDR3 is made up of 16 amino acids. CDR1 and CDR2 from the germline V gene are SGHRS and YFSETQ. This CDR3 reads CASSPAGAHMNTEAFF.

This CDR3 reads CASSPGTSGPGEQYF. The V gene is TRBV14, the J gene TRBJ2-7; no DNA is available, so the TRBD2 call from TCRdb remains unchecked. The V gene's germline CDR1 is SGHDN and CDR2 FVKESK. This CDR3 contains 15 residues.

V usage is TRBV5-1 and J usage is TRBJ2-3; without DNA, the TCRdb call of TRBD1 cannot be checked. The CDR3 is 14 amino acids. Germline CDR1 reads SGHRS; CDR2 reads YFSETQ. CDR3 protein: CASSTGQGTDTQYF.

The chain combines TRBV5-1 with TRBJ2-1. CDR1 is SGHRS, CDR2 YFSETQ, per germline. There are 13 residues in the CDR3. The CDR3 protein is CASSSRISNEQFF. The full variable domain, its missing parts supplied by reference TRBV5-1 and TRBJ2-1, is KAGVTQTPRYLIKTRGQQVTLSCSPISGHRSVSWYQQTPGQGLQFLFEYFSETQRNKGNFPGRFSGRQFSNSRSEMNVSTLELGDSALYLCASSSRISNEQFFGPGTRLTVL.

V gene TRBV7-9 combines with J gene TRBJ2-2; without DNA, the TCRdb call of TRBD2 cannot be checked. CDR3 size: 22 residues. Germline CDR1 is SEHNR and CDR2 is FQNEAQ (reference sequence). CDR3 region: CASSFLVQGGLAGESNTGELFF.

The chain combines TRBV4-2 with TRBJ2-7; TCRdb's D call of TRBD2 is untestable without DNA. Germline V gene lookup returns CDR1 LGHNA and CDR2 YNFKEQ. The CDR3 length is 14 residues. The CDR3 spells CASSQEGTTLKQYF.

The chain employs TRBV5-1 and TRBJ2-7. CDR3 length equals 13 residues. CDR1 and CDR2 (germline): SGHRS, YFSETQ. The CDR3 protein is CASSWGTTREQYF.

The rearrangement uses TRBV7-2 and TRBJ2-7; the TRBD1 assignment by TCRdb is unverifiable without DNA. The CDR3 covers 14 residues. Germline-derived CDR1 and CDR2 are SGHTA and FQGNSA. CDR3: CASSTDRGFDEQYF.

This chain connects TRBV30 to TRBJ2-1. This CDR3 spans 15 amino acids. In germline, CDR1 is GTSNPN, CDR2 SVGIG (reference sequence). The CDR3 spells CAWSRGSFSYNEQFF.